This T cell receptor (beta chain) was captured in a study of regulatory T cells in long-lasting Graves disease. Findings and caveats of the study: TRBV28 was favored in persistent disease, as were TRBJ1-2 and TRBJ2-5.

Noted time point: newly diagnosed GD, antithyroid drugs for less than 3 months. PBMC RNA was the source of the TCR library. Regarding this clonotype: Its specificity is unknown.

Construction of the TCR beta libraries employed iRepertoire HTBI primers in conjunction with Arm-PCR of CDR3 regions. MiXCR, applied by TCRdb to the multiplex PCR reads, yields one record per CDR3 protein. This table holds 360,000 or so distinct CDR3 sequences, 12% found once. From germline, CDR1 is SGDLS and CDR2 YYNGEE. V lost 0 bases, J lost 0 bases, and 12 bases lay in between. The CDR3 sequence is 17 residues long. This sample was shared with a second study, whose subject was T cells in Graves' hyperthyroidism and ophthalmopathy. That source reports: Thyroid ultrasound, orbital computed tomography, clinical symptoms, and serum thyroxine and TRAb underpinned diagnoses. Primed by the HTBI set, a first-round RT-PCR was run on the TCR CDR3.

The specimen comprised peripheral blood mononuclear cells (PBMCs), sampled at new diagnosis, from a patient treated with antithyroid drugs. This rearrangement joins TRBV9 to TRBJ2-2; no reliable D call. This receptor was obtained from a woman aged 18-29 years with Graves disease. The CDR3 DNA sequence: TGTGCCAGCAGCGTAGCGACGACCATGGCGAACACCGGGGAGCTGTTTTTT. Translating it yields CASSVATTMANTGELFF.